The 15 T cell receptor beta chains presented below share a single source sample, sequenced in a study of CD8+ T cells in alopecia areata (dated by TCRdb to 2016 to 2018). Library method: the immunoSEQ multiplex PCR assay. To provide template for TCR sequencing, every sample had RNA extracted and reverse transcribed into cDNA. TCRdb re-hosts the immuneACCESS table, in-frame sequences only. Its copies lack some clones; in the studies checked, an unresolved V gene accounts for under half of them, and the cause for the rest is not known. Present in this sample are 100,000 to 120,000 clones, roughly 60% of which were seen just once. The ten biggest clones cover 20% of the sample. What was sequenced was CD8+ T cells sorted from blood. The receptors come from a human donor in good health.

This clone was observed a few times. This sequence joins TRBV30 and TRBJ2-7; possibly TRBD2 for D (5 bases). Trimming removed 4 bases from V and 2 bases from J, with 9 bases in between. Looked up from germline, CDR1 is GTSNPN and CDR2 is SVGIG (reference sequence). CDR3 size: 12 residues. CDR3 DNA sequence: TGTGCCTGGACCGGGAATACCTACGAGCAGTACTTC. As protein: CAWTGNTYEQYF. Based on the CDR3 plus reference TRBV30 and TRBJ2-7, the full variable domain is SQTIHQWPATLVQPVGSPLSLECTVEGTSNPNLYWYRQAAGRGLQLLFYSVGIGQISSEVPQNLSASRPQDRQFILSSKKLLLSDSGFYLCAWTGNTYEQYFGPGTRLTVT.

This clone has a handful of counts. The gene calls are TRBV2 and TRBJ1-2; TRBD1 matches 7 bases. Per the germline V gene, CDR1 is SNHLY and CDR2 is FYNNEI. The trim removed 8 bases at V and 8 bases at J, leaving 8 bases unmatched. The CDR3 covers 12 residues. For the CDR3, the DNA is TGTGCCAGCGGTAGACAGGGCGGGGGCTACACCTTC. Translation: CASGRQGGGYTF.

This chain connects TRBV5-1 to TRBJ1-4; 9 bases are shared with TRBD1. This CDR3 has 16 residues. V shed 0 bases and J 8 bases; nucleotides not matched to a gene: 8. The germline V gene encodes CDR1 SGHRS and CDR2 YFSETQ. CDR3 amino acids: CASSLDPGQGNEKLFF. The CDR3 nucleotides read TGCGCCAGCAGCTTGGACCCGGGACAGGGAAACGAAAAACTGTTTTTT. The full variable domain, completed using reference TRBV5-1 and TRBJ1-4, is KAGVTQTPRYLIKTRGQQVTLSCSPISGHRSVSWYQQTPGQGLQFLFEYFSETQRNKGNFPGRFSGRQFSNSRSEMNVSTLELGDSALYLCASSLDPGQGNEKLFFGSGTQLSVL.

V is TRBV29-1 and J is TRBJ2-1; TRBD2 matches 7 bases. V lost 5 bases to trimming and J lost 5 bases; unmatched junction nucleotides: 9. The germline V gene has CDR1 SQVTM and CDR2 ANQGSEA. The CDR3 length is 14 residues. CDR3 nucleotides: TGCAGCGTTCTCCTGGCGGGGGATAACAATGAGCAGTTCTTC. Amino acid sequence: CSVLLAGDNNEQFF.

This chain links TRBV2 with TRBJ1-1, with D perhaps matching TRBD1 (6 bases). CDR1 SNHLY and CDR2 FYNNEI come from the germline V gene. V lost 0 bases to trimming and J lost 0 bases, with 17 bases between them. This CDR3 region has 18 residues. CDR3 sequence reads: CASSEALPAGVVNTEAFF. As DNA, the CDR3 is TGTGCCAGCAGTGAAGCGCTTCCAGCAGGGGTGGTGAACACTGAAGCTTTCTTT.

The chain links TRBV13 to TRBJ2-5, with D possibly being TRBD2 (6 bases). The CDR3 covers 15 residues. V was shortened by 8 bases and J by 4 bases, with 20 bases between the two germline ends. CDR1 and CDR2 (germline): PRHDT, FYEKMQ (reference sequence). CDR3 protein: CASQRRAPPLETQYF. The CDR3 coding sequence is TGTGCCAGCCAAAGGAGGGCGCCCCCCCTAGAGACCCAGTACTTC.

The sample holds a few counts of this clone. The chain couples TRBV4-3 to TRBJ2-3; the D call may be TRBD1 or TRBD2 (5 bases each). The CDR3 totals 18 residues. Trimming pared 1 base from V and 2 bases from J, leaving 19 bases between. CDR1 is LGHNA, CDR2 YSLEER, per germline. CDR3 amino acids: CASSQVPPRESITDTQYF. The CDR3 DNA is TGCGCCAGCAGCCAAGTTCCTCCCAGGGAGAGTATCACAGATACGCAGTATTTT.

This chain links TRBV25-1 with TRBJ2-2; tentatively, D is TRBD2 (6 bases). CDR3 length equals 18 residues. CDR1 is MGHDK, CDR2 SYGVNS, per germline. V was trimmed by 6 bases and J by 5 bases, leaving 25 bases between them. CDR3 DNA sequence: TGTGCCAGCAGGCATAACACCGACAGCCCTGGGGGGACCGGGGAGCTGTTTTTT. Its translation: CASRHNTDSPGGTGELFF.

The V and J genes are TRBV15 and TRBJ2-5; possible D gene TRBD2, 7 bases. Germline CDR1 LNHNV, CDR2 YYDKDF (reference sequence). V was shortened by 0 bases and J by 5 bases, with 16 bases between the two germline ends. The CDR3 is 16 residues long. For the CDR3, the DNA is TGTGCCACCAGCAGAGATCGCGGGGGCCCGATTGAGACCCAGTACTTC. It encodes CATSRDRGGPIETQYF.

The rearrangement uses TRBV29-1 and TRBJ2-1; weak D call: TRBD2 (5 bases). Germline-derived CDR1 and CDR2 are SQVTM and ANQGSEA. The CDR3 spans 16 residues. Trimming stripped 0 bases from V and 0 bases from J, with 12 bases between. The CDR3 nucleotides read TGCAGCGTTGAAGATATTAGGGAGAGCTCCTACAATGAGCAGTTCTTC. Translating gives CSVEDIRESSYNEQFF.

The J gene is TRBJ2-5, the V gene TRBV5-6; possible D gene TRBD2, 7 bases. Germline loops: CDR1 SGHDT, CDR2 YYEEEE. Trimming cost V 3 bases and J 5 bases, with 11 bases left between them. The CDR3 sequence is 13 residues long. The CDR3 reads CASSSGGRETQYF. CDR3 nucleotides: TGTGCCAGCAGCTCGGGGGGCCGGGAGACCCAGTACTTC.

The chain uses TRBV30 and TRBJ2-6; D unclear. This CDR3 has 13 amino acids. Germline values: CDR1 GTSNPN, CDR2 SVGIG (reference sequence). V lost 2 bases, J lost 2 bases, and 4 bases lay in between. CDR3 amino acids: CAWSPTGANVLTF. In nucleotides, the CDR3 is TGTGCCTGGAGTCCTACTGGGGCCAACGTCCTGACTTTC.

The DNA for the CDR3 is TGTGCCAGCAATGGAGCGGGGGTTTACTACGAGCAGTACTTC. This translates into CASNGAGVYYEQYF. V usage is TRBV28 and J usage is TRBJ2-7, with 8 bases aligning to TRBD2. The length of the CDR3 is 14 residues. CDR1 is MDHEN and CDR2 is SYDVKM in the germline V gene. J gave up 3 bases and V 7 bases, and 8 bases lay outside the gene matches.

The rearrangement uses TRBV5-1 and TRBJ1-1; D gene ambiguous. Germline V gene data show CDR1 as SGHRS and CDR2 as YFSETQ. The CDR3 is 11 amino acids. The ends were cut back, 2 bases at V and 6 bases at J, with 5 bases in the middle. DNA for the CDR3: TGCGCCAGCAGCTTCGGGGCTGAAGCTTTCTTT. Protein: CASSFGAEAFF. The whole variable domain, remainder taken from reference TRBV5-1 and TRBJ1-1, is KAGVTQTPRYLIKTRGQQVTLSCSPISGHRSVSWYQQTPGQGLQFLFEYFSETQRNKGNFPGRFSGRQFSNSRSEMNVSTLELGDSALYLCASSFGAEAFFGQGTRLTVV.

The genes are TRBV30 and TRBJ1-2, with 10 positions matching TRBD1. Trimming at V came to 1 base and at J to 4 bases, leaving 6 bases not matched to a gene. The CDR3 is 15 amino acids. Germline V lookup: CDR1 GTSNPN, CDR2 SVGIG (reference sequence). In nucleotides, the CDR3 is TGTGCCTGGAGTGGGGGACAGGGGTGGGCCTATGGCTACACCTTC. It translates to CAWSGGQGWAYGYTF. Supplemented by reference TRBV30 and TRBJ1-2, the full variable domain reads SQTIHQWPATLVQPVGSPLSLECTVEGTSNPNLYWYRQAAGRGLQLLFYSVGIGQISSEVPQNLSASRPQDRQFILSSKKLLLSDSGFYLCAWSGGQGWAYGYTFGSGTRLTVV.